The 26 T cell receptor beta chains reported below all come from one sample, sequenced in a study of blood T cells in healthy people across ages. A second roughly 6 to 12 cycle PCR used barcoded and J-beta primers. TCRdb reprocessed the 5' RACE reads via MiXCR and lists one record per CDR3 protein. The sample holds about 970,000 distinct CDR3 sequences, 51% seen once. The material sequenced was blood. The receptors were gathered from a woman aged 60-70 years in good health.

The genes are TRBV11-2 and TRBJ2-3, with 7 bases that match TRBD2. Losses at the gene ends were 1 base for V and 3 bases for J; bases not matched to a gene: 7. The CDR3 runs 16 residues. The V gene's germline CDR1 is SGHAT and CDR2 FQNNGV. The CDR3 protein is CASSLGVRRETDTQYF. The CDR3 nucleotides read TGTGCCAGCAGCTTAGGGGTACGGCGGGAGACAGATACGCAGTATTTT.

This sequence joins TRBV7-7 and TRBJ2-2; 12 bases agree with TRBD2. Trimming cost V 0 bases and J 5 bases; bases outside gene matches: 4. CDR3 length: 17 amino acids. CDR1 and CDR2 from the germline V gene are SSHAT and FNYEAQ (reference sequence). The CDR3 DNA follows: TGTGCCAGCAGCTTAGCCGCCGGGACTAGCGGGACCGGGGAGCTGTTTTTT. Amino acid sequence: CASSLAAGTSGTGELFF.

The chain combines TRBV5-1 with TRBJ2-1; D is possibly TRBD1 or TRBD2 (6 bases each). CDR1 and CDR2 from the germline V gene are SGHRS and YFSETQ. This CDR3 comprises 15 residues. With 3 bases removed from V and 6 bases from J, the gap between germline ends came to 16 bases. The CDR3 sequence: CASSSAPGARNEQFF. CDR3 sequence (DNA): TGCGCCAGCAGCTCGGCCCCGGGGGCGCGCAATGAGCAGTTCTTC.

In nucleotides, the CDR3 is TGCGCCAGCAGCGCCCGACACCGAGGGGCGGCAGAGCAGTTCTTC. Its protein product is CASSARHRGAAEQFF. V gene TRBV4-1 combines with J gene TRBJ2-1, with D perhaps TRBD1 or TRBD2 (5 bases each). V shed 5 bases and J shed 10 bases, with 21 bases lying between them. The CDR3 totals 15 residues. CDR1 MGHRA and CDR2 YSYEKL come from the germline V gene.

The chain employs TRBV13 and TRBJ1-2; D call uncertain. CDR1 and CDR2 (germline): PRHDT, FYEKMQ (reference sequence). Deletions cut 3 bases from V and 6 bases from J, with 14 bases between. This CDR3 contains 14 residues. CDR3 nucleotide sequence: TGTGCCAGCAGCTTGCGGGAGCCTTTCCATGGCTACACCTTC. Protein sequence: CASSLREPFHGYTF.

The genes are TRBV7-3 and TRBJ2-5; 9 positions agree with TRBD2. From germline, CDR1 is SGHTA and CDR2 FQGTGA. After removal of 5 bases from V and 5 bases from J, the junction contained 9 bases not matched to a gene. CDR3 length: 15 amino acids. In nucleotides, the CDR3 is TGTGCCAGCAGCGCGGGGGGGACTAGCTGGGAGACCCAGTACTTC. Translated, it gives CASSAGGTSWETQYF.

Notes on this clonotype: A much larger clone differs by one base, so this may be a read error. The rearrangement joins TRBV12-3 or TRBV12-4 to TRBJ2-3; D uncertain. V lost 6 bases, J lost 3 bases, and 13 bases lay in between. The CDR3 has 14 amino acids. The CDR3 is CASSDDFETDTQYF. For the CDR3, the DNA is TGTGCCAGCAGCGACGACTTCGAAACAGATACGCAGTATTTT.

DNA for the CDR3: TGCGCCAGCAGCCAAGGAAGGGGGGGGAGGACTAATGAAAAACTGTTTTTT. This codes for CASSQGRGGRTNEKLFF. The J gene is TRBJ1-4, the V gene TRBV4-3; D is possibly TRBD1 (6 bases). The germline V and J ends were trimmed by 1 base and 2 bases, with 14 bases remaining between them. Germline V CDR1 and CDR2: LGHNA, YSLEER. The CDR3 consists of 17 residues.

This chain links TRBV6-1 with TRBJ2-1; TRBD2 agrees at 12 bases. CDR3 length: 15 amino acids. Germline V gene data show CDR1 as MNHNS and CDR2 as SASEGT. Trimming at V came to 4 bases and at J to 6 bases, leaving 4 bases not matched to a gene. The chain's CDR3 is CASSGLAGGPNEQFF. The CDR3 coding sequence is TGTGCCAGCAGTGGGCTAGCGGGAGGGCCCAATGAGCAGTTCTTC.

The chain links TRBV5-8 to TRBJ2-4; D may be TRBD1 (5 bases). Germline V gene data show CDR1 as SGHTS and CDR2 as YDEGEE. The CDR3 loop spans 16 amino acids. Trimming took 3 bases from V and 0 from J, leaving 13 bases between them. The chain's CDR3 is CASSWRKGIAKNIQYF. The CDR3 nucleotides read TGTGCCAGCAGCTGGCGGAAGGGGATAGCCAAAAACATTCAGTACTTC.

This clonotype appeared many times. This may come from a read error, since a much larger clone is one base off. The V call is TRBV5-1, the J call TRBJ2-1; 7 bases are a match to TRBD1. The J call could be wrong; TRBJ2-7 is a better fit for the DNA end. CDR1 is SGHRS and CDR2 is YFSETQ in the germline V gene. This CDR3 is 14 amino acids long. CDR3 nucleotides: TGCGCCAGCAGGGTGGACAGGTCATACAATGAGCAGTACTTC. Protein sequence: CASRVDRSYNEQYF.

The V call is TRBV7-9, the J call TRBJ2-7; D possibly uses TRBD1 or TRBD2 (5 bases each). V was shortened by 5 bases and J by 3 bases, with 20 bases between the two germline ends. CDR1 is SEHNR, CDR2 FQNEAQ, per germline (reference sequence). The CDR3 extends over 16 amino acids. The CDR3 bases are TGTGCCAGCAGCGAACCCCGGGACGGAACTTTCTACGAGCAGTACTTC. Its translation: CASSEPRDGTFYEQYF.

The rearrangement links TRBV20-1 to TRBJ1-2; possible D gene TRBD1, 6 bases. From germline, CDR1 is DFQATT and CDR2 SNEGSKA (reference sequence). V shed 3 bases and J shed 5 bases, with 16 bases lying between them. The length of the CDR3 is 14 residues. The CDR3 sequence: CSASPGGAIYGYTF. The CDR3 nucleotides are TGCAGTGCTAGTCCCGGGGGCGCAATTTATGGCTACACCTTC.

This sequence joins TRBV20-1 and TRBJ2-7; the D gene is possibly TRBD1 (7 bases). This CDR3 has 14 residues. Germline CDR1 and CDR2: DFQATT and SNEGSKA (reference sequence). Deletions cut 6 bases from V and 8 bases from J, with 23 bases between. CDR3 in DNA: TGCAGTGCCCCCCCGAGACAGGGAGGTAGGCAGCAGTACTTC. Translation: CSAPPRQGGRQQYF.

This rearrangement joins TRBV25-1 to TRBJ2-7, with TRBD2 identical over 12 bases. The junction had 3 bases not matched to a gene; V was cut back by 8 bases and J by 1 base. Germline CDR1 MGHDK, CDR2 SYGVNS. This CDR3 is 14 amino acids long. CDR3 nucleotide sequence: TGTGCCAGCCGAACTAGCGGGAGGTCCTACGAGCAGTACTTC. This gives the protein CASRTSGRSYEQYF.

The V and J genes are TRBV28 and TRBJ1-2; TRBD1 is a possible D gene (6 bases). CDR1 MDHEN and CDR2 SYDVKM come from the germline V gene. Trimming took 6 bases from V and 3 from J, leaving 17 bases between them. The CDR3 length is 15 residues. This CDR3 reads CASSEFPPGDYGYTF. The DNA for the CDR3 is TGTGCCAGCAGCGAGTTTCCCCCAGGGGACTATGGCTACACCTTC.

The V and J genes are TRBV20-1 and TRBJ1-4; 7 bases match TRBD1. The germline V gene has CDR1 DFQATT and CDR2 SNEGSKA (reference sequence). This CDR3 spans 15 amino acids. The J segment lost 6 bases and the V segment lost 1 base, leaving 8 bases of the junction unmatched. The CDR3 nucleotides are TGCAGTGCTAGAGCTTTCGGGACAGCGGATGAAAAACTGTTTTTT. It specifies CSARAFGTADEKLFF.

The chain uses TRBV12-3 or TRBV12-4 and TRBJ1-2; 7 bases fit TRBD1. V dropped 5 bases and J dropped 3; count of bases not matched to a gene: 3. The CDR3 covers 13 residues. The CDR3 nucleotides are TGTGCCAGCAGTACGGGACAGTACTATGGCTACACCTTC. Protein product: CASSTGQYYGYTF.

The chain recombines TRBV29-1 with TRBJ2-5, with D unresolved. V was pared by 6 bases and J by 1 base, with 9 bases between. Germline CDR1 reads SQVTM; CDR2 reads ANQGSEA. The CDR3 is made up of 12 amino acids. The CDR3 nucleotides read TGCAGCGTCGTATCCGTCCAAGAGACCCAGTACTTC. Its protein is CSVVSVQETQYF.

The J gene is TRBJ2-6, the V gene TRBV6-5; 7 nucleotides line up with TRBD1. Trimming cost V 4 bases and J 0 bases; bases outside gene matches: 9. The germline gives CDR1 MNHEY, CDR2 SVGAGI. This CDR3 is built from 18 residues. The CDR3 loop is CASSSSVGQSSGANVLTF. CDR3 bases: TGTGCCAGCAGTTCCTCGGTGGGACAGAGCTCTGGGGCCAACGTCCTGACTTTC.

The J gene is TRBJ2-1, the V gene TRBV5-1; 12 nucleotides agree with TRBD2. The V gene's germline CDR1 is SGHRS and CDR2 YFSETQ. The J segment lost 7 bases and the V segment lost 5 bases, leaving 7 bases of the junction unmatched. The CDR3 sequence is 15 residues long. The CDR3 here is CASRLWTSGMNEQFF. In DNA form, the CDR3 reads TGCGCCAGCAGACTGTGGACTAGCGGGATGAATGAGCAGTTCTTC.

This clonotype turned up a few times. CDR3 sequence: CASRYNYEQYF. Here the CDR3 DNA reads TGTGCCAGCAGGTATAACTACGAGCAGTACTTC. The V call is TRBV6-6, the J call TRBJ2-7; D not resolved. Germline assignment: CDR1 MNHNY and CDR2 SVGAGI (reference sequence). This CDR3 is 11 amino acids long. V dropped 6 bases and J dropped 3 bases, with 6 bases sitting between them.

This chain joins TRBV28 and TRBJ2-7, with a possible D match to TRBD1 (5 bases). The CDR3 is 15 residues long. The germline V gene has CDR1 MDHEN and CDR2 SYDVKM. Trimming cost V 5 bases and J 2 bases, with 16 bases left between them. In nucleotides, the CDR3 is TGTGCCAGCAGTCTCGCCCTCTTAGGGGCCTACGAGCAGTACTTC. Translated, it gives CASSLALLGAYEQYF.

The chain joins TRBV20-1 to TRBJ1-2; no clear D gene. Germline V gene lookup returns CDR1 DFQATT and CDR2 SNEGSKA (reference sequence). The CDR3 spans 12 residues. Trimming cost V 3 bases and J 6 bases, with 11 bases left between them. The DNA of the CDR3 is TGCAGTGCTAGTCTTAGGGTCCATGGCTACACCTTC. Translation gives CSASLRVHGYTF.

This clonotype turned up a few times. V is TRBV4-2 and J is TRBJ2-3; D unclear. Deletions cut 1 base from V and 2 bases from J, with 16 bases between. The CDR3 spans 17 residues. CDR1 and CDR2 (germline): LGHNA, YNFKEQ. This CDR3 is CASSQADLDILTDTQYF. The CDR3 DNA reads TGTGCCAGCAGCCAAGCGGATCTTGACATTCTCACAGATACGCAGTATTTT.

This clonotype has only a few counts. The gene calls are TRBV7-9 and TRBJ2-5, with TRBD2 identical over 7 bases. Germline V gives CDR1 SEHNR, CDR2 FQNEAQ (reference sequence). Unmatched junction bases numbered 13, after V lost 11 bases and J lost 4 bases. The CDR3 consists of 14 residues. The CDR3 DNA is TGTGCCCTCAGCGGGGCGGGAGTTCCAGAGACCCAGTACTTC. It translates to CALSGAGVPETQYF.